A selection of T cell receptor beta chains follows, all from one sample in a study of CD8 T cells in Susac syndrome. MiXCR, run by TCRdb on the immunoSEQ multiplex PCR reads, gives a single entry per CDR3 protein. Among hundreds of thousands of distinct CDR3 sequences, 70% to 90% were seen once, and the ten largest hold approximately 0.11%. Sequenced material: CD8+ T cells from PBMCs. These receptors all stem from a human donor with multiple sclerosis. The CDR3 runs from the conserved cysteine through the conserved F or W. Fields, in order: D gene, J gene, V gene, clone size, CDR3 DNA, CDR3 protein. D genes are given only for firm matches. Size is stated for part of the rows, as once, few or many counts, or as a class when the clone is expanded.

d_gene: .; j_gene: TRBJ2-1; v_gene: TRBV6-5; abundance: few; CDR3nt: TGTGCCAGCAGTATCTCCTACAATGAGCAGTTCTTC; CDR3aa: CASSISYNEQFF
d_gene: .; j_gene: TRBJ2-5; v_gene: TRBV21-1; abundance: .; CDR3nt: TGTGCCAGCAGCAGTAGCTTTAGCGGGAGCTTGGAGACCCAGTACTTC; CDR3aa: CASSSSFSGSLETQYF
d_gene: .; j_gene: TRBJ1-2; v_gene: TRBV6-6; abundance: .; CDR3nt: TGTGCCAGCAGTTACCCGGGGAACCGTAACTATGGCTACACCTTC; CDR3aa: CASSYPGNRNYGYTF
d_gene: .; j_gene: TRBJ2-7; v_gene: TRBV7-9; abundance: .; CDR3nt: TGTGCCAGCCCCTTAGATTGCTTC; CDR3aa: CASPLDCF
d_gene: TRBD2; j_gene: TRBJ2-1; v_gene: TRBV27; abundance: .; CDR3nt: TGTGCCGTAGCGGGAGCGTCCTACAATGAGCAGTTCTTC; CDR3aa: CAVAGASYNEQFF
d_gene: TRBD1; j_gene: TRBJ2-5; v_gene: TRBV11-2; abundance: few; CDR3nt: TGTGCCAGCAGCTTCTCTCAGGGGGCTGACTTC; CDR3aa: CASSFSQGADF
d_gene: .; j_gene: TRBJ1-3; v_gene: TRBV27; abundance: .; CDR3nt: TGTGCCAGCGCAGGTGGAGACACCATATATTTT; CDR3aa: CASAGGDTIYF
d_gene: .; j_gene: TRBJ1-2; v_gene: TRBV27; abundance: .; CDR3nt: TGTGCCAGCAGGGGACCTACCTATGGCTATGGCTACACCTTC; CDR3aa: CASRGPTYGYGYTF
d_gene: .; j_gene: TRBJ1-1; v_gene: TRBV28; abundance: .; CDR3nt: TGTGCCAGCAGTCCCCGGGGGTACAACACTGAAGCTTTCTTT; CDR3aa: CASSPRGYNTEAFF
d_gene: TRBD1; j_gene: TRBJ2-3; v_gene: TRBV28; abundance: .; CDR3nt: TGTGCCAGCAGTTTAGTGCGGACAGGGGCCCACGCGGCGCAGTATTTT; CDR3aa: CASSLVRTGAHAAQYF
d_gene: .; j_gene: TRBJ2-7; v_gene: TRBV9; abundance: .; CDR3nt: TGTGCCAGCAGCCCAACTTCGGGACCGAACACCTACGAGCAGTACTTC; CDR3aa: CASSPTSGPNTYEQYF
d_gene: .; j_gene: TRBJ2-1; v_gene: TRBV30; abundance: .; CDR3nt: TGTGCCTGCCGGCGCCAGGAGCGGCGATACAATGAGCAGTTCTTC; CDR3aa: CACRRQERRYNEQFF
d_gene: TRBD2; j_gene: TRBJ2-3; v_gene: TRBV6-1; abundance: .; CDR3nt: TGTGCCAGCAGGGGACTAGCGGGAGGGAGGGTTACGCAGTATTTT; CDR3aa: CASRGLAGGRVTQYF
d_gene: TRBD1; j_gene: TRBJ1-4; v_gene: TRBV4-1; abundance: .; CDR3nt: TGCGCCAGCAGCCCGCTGGGACAGGGACCAACTAATGAAAAACTGTTTTTT; CDR3aa: CASSPLGQGPTNEKLFF
d_gene: .; j_gene: TRBJ1-2; v_gene: TRBV9; abundance: .; CDR3nt: TGTGCCAGCAGCCTCCGGACTCATGGCTACACCTTC; CDR3aa: CASSLRTHGYTF
d_gene: TRBD1; j_gene: TRBJ1-5; v_gene: TRBV6-1; abundance: .; CDR3nt: TGTGCCAGCAGTGAAGAGGGACAGTGGGAAAGCAATCGGCCCCAGCATTTT; CDR3aa: CASSEEGQWESNRPQHF
d_gene: .; j_gene: TRBJ2-7; v_gene: TRBV6-1; abundance: few; CDR3nt: TGTGCCACCATGGAGGGCTACGAGCAGTACTTC; CDR3aa: CATMEGYEQYF
d_gene: .; j_gene: TRBJ2-7; v_gene: TRBV12-3/TRBV12-4; abundance: .; CDR3nt: TGTGCCAGCAGTTTTAACCCGGCCAACGAGCAGTACTTC; CDR3aa: CASSFNPANEQYF
d_gene: .; j_gene: TRBJ1-5; v_gene: TRBV24-1; abundance: .; CDR3nt: TGTGCCACACGGGGTCGAAGCAATCAGCCCCAGCATTTT; CDR3aa: CATRGRSNQPQHF
d_gene: .; j_gene: TRBJ1-4; v_gene: TRBV9; abundance: few; CDR3nt: TGTGCCAGCAGCCCTTACGCCGGGCCCCCAGCAACTAATGAAAAACTGTTTTTT; CDR3aa: CASSPYAGPPATNEKLFF
d_gene: .; j_gene: TRBJ2-7; v_gene: TRBV12-5; abundance: .; CDR3nt: TGTGCTAGTGGCGTAGGGTTTTCCTACGAGCAGTACTTC; CDR3aa: CASGVGFSYEQYF
d_gene: .; j_gene: TRBJ2-7; v_gene: TRBV9; abundance: few; CDR3nt: TGTGCCAGCAGCCAGGACAACTCCTACGAGCAGTACTTC; CDR3aa: CASSQDNSYEQYF
d_gene: TRBD2; j_gene: TRBJ2-1; v_gene: TRBV7-6; abundance: .; CDR3nt: TGTGCCAGCAGCCCGCCTAGGGTGGGAGGGGAGGGCCTCGATGAGCAGTTCTTC; CDR3aa: CASSPPRVGGEGLDEQFF
d_gene: TRBD2; j_gene: TRBJ2-1; v_gene: TRBV27; abundance: .; CDR3nt: TGTGCCAGCATTCCTTCTAGCGGGGAACTACACAATGAGCAGTTCTTC; CDR3aa: CASIPSSGELHNEQFF
d_gene: .; j_gene: TRBJ1-1; v_gene: TRBV7-9; abundance: .; CDR3nt: TGTGCCAGCAGCCCACCCCCGGGCTCTGAAGCTTTCTTT; CDR3aa: CASSPPPGSEAFF
d_gene: .; j_gene: TRBJ2-2; v_gene: TRBV7-9; abundance: .; CDR3nt: TGTGCCAGCAGCCAACGGCGCGGGGAGCTGTTTTTT; CDR3aa: CASSQRRGELFF
d_gene: .; j_gene: TRBJ1-1; v_gene: TRBV11-2; abundance: .; CDR3nt: TGTGCCAGCAGCTTACCGGGTACCACTGAAGCTTTCTTT; CDR3aa: CASSLPGTTEAFF
d_gene: .; j_gene: TRBJ1-1; v_gene: TRBV6-1; abundance: few; CDR3nt: TGTGCCAGCAGTGCAGGCACTGAAGCTTTCTTT; CDR3aa: CASSAGTEAFF